This T cell receptor beta chain came from a study of T-cell reconstitution after alpha-beta-depleted transplantation in children. Findings and limits, study-wide: Diversity and T-cell counts at one year after transplant derived mostly from new T cells.

Trimming removed 6 bases from V and 2 bases from J, with 16 bases in between. CDR1 is DFQATT and CDR2 is SNEGSKA in the germline V gene (reference sequence). The CDR3 loop spans 14 amino acids. For this clonotype: The antigen is not known.

Construction of the TCRbeta library involved unique molecular identifiers. Each CDR3 protein is one row after TCRdb ran MiXCR on the PCR reads. Among 500,000 to 650,000 distinct CDR3 sequences, over 10% were seen once, and the ten largest hold over 2%. Sequenced material: PBMCs, mostly from graft donor cells, taken 360 days after TCRalphabeta/CD19-depleted stem cell transplant. The V and J genes are TRBV20-1 and TRBJ1-2; D is undetermined. This clonotype originated in a male patient under 18 who had a stem cell transplant for acute myeloid leukemia, so the T cells may come from the graft donor. The CDR3: CSAPTPVTNYGYTF. The CDR3 DNA follows: TGCAGTGCCCCAACACCCGTAACCAACTATGGCTACACCTTC.